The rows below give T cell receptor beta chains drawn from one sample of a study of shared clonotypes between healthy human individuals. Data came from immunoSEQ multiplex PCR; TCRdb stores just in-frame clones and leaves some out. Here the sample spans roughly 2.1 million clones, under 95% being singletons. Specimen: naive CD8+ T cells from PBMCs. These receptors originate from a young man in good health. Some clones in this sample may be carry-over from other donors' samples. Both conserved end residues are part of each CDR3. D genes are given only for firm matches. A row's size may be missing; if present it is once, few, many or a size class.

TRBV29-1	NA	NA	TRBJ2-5	CSVQKTSVNQETQYF	TGCAGCGTGCAAAAGACCTCAGTGAACCAAGAGACCCAGTACTTC
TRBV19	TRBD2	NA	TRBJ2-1	CASSMISGYNEQFF	TGTGCCAGTAGTATGATTAGCGGGTACAATGAGCAGTTCTTC
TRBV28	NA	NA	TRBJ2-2	CASRPLLGTGELFF	TGTGCCAGCAGACCTCTACTAGGCACCGGGGAGCTGTTTTTT
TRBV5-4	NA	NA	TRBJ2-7	CASSQGPGGLDEQYF	TGTGCCAGCAGCCAGGGACCCGGGGGTCTTGACGAGCAGTACTTC
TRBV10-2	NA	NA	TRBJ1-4	CASSEWAEKLFF	TGCGCCAGCAGTGAGTGGGCCGAAAAACTGTTTTTT
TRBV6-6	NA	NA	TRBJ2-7	CASSPGGRTGEQYF	TGTGCCAGCAGTCCCGGGGGCCGCACGGGCGAGCAGTACTTC
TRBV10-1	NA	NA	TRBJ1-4	CASSDRHSINEKLFF	TGCGCCAGCAGTGACCGACACTCCATTAATGAAAAACTGTTTTTT
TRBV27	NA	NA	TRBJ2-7	CASSQNRGEQYF	TGTGCCAGCAGCCAGAATCGGGGCGAGCAGTACTTC
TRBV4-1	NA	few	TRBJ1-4	CASSQDREKLFF	TGCGCCAGCAGCCAAGACAGGGAAAAACTGTTTTTT
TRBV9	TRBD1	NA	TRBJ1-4	CASSTRQGATNEKLFF	TGTGCCAGCAGCACCCGACAGGGGGCAACTAATGAAAAACTGTTTTTT
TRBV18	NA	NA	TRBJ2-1	CASSPTGEVSYNEQFF	TGTGCCAGCTCACCAACGGGAGAGGTATCCTACAATGAGCAGTTCTTC
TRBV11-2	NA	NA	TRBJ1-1	CASSLKSNTEAFF	TGTGCCAGCAGCTTAAAATCAAACACTGAAGCTTTCTTT
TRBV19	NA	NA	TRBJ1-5	CASSIGAGNQPQHF	TGTGCCAGTAGTATAGGGGCAGGCAATCAGCCCCAGCATTTT
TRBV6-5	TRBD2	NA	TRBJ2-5	CASSYSWGGEETQYF	TGTGCCAGCAGTTACTCTTGGGGAGGGGAAGAGACCCAGTACTTC
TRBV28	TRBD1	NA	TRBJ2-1	CASGAGTGSYNEQFF	TGTGCCAGCGGCGCAGGGACAGGGTCCTACAATGAGCAGTTCTTC
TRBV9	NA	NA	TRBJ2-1	CASSGGRPYTEQFF	TGTGCCAGCAGCGGAGGTAGGCCGTACACTGAGCAGTTCTTC
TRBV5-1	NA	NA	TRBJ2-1	CASSVGDLTYNEQFF	TGCGCCAGCAGCGTTGGAGACTTAACCTACAATGAGCAGTTCTTC
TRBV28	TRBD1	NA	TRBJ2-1	CASSSLRDRVNYNEQFF	TGTGCCAGCAGTTCTCTCCGGGACAGGGTGAACTACAATGAGCAGTTCTTC
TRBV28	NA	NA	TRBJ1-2	CASSPQIKGYGYTF	TGTGCCAGCAGTCCCCAGATCAAGGGCTATGGCTACACCTTC
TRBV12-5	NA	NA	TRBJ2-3	CASGLTGSSTDTQYF	TGTGCTAGTGGTTTGACGGGTTCTAGCACAGATACGCAGTATTTT
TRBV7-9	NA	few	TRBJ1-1	CASSLAAGENTEAFF	TGTGCCAGCAGCTTAGCGGCGGGGGAGAACACTGAAGCTTTCTTT
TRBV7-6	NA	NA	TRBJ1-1	CASSLGVGSLNTEAFF	TGTGCCAGCAGCTTAGGGGTCGGAAGCCTGAACACTGAAGCTTTCTTT
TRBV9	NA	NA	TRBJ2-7	CASGGLNSYEQYF	TGTGCCAGCGGCGGACTTAACTCCTACGAGCAGTACTTC
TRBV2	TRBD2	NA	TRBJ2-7	CASSGGVGLVGNEQYF	TGTGCCAGCAGTGGAGGGGTCGGACTAGTTGGGAACGAGCAGTACTTC
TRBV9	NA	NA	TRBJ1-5	CASSVSYDRNQPQHF	TGTGCCAGCAGCGTAAGTTATGACCGCAATCAGCCCCAGCATTTT
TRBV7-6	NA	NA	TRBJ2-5	CASSPRPRAETQYF	TGTGCCAGCAGCCCAAGGCCCAGGGCGGAGACCCAGTACTTC
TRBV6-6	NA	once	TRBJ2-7	CASSAWGGGTYEQYF	TGTGCCAGCAGTGCCTGGGGAGGGGGTACCTACGAGCAGTACTTC
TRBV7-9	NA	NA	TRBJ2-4	CASSSVAKNIQYF	TGTGCCAGCAGCTCCGTAGCCAAAAACATTCAGTACTTC
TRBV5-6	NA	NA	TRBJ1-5	CASSLGSGSNQPQHF	TGTGCCAGCAGCTTAGGGTCTGGGAGCAATCAGCCCCAGCATTTT
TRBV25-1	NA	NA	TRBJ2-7	CASSEYRGSSGYEQYF	TGTGCCAGCAGTGAATATAGAGGGTCGAGTGGCTACGAGCAGTACTTC
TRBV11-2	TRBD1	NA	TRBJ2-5	CASSGRQGQETQYF	TGTGCCAGCAGCGGAAGACAGGGACAAGAGACCCAGTACTTC
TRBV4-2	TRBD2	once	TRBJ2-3	CASSQGTSGPPLDTQYF	TGTGCCAGCAGCCAAGGGACTAGCGGGCCCCCCCTAGATACGCAGTATTTT
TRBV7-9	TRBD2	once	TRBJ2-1	CASSHSGGQYNEQFF	TGTGCCAGCAGCCATAGCGGGGGTCAATACAATGAGCAGTTCTTC
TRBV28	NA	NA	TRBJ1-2	CASNPLRDYGYTF	TGTGCCAGCAACCCCCTCAGGGACTATGGCTACACCTTC
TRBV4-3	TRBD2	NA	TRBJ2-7	CASSLGRRTSGEQYF	TGCGCCAGCAGCCTCGGGCGAAGGACTAGTGGTGAGCAGTACTTC
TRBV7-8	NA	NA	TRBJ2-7	CASSYFGDLDYEQYF	TGTGCCAGCAGCTATTTTGGAGACTTAGACTACGAGCAGTACTTC
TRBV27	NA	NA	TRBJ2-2	CASSPNQVPTGELFF	TGTGCCAGCAGCCCCAATCAGGTGCCCACCGGGGAGCTGTTTTTT
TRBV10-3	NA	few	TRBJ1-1	CAIKGLNERTEAFF	TGTGCCATCAAAGGGTTGAACGAGAGAACTGAAGCTTTCTTT
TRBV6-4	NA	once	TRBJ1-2	CASSSVPGTNYGYTF	TGTGCCAGCAGCTCCGTCCCCGGTACTAACTATGGCTACACCTTC
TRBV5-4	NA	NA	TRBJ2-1	CASSPLPGMIVNEQFF	TGTGCCAGCAGCCCCCTGCCGGGGATGATAGTCAATGAGCAGTTCTTC
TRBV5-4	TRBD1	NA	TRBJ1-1	CASSLGTGVLAEAFF	TGTGCCAGCAGCTTGGGGACAGGGGTATTGGCTGAAGCTTTCTTT
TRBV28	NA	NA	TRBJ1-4	CASRYQFLTEKLFF	TGTGCCAGCAGGTACCAATTTCTAACCGAAAAACTGTTTTTT
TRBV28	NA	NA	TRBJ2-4	CASSPAPKFKNIQYF	TGTGCCAGCAGCCCCGCCCCCAAATTCAAAAACATTCAGTACTTC
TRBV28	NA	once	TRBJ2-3	CASRTRGGYTDTQYF	TGTGCCAGCAGGACCAGGGGTGGGTACACAGATACGCAGTATTTT
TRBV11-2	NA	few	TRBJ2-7	CASSLEVGAAGEQYF	TGTGCCAGCAGCTTAGAGGTGGGAGCTGCGGGGGAGCAGTACTTC
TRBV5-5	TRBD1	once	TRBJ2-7	CASSLAPGGTYEQYF	TGTGCCAGCAGCTTGGCCCCAGGGGGAACCTACGAGCAGTACTTC
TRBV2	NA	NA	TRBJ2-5	CASSLGLRRETQYF	TGTGCCAGCAGTCTCGGCCTGCGGAGAGAGACCCAGTACTTC
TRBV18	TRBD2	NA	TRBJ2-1	CASTEEARTSNNEQFF	TGTGCCAGCACGGAAGAGGCGAGGACTAGCAACAATGAGCAGTTCTTC
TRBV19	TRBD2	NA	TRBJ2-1	CASKVLAGGNNEQFF	TGTGCCAGTAAAGTTTTGGCGGGGGGGAACAATGAGCAGTTCTTC
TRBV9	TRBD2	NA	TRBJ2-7	CASSEVETSGRFLASYEQYF	TGTGCCAGCAGCGAAGTAGAAACTAGCGGGAGGTTCCTAGCTTCCTACGAGCAGTACTTC
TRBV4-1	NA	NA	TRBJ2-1	CASSQEGIRSYYNEQFF	TGCGCCAGCAGCCAAGAGGGTATAAGGAGCTACTACAATGAGCAGTTCTTC
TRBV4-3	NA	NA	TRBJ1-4	CASSQDRVGGEKLFF	TGCGCCAGCAGCCAAGACAGGGTGGGGGGTGAAAAACTGTTTTTT
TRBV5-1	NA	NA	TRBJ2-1	CASSLASYNEQFF	TGCGCCAGCAGCTTAGCGTCCTACAATGAGCAGTTCTTC
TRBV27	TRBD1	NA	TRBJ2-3	CASSSRDRGSQYF	TGTGCCAGCAGTTCGAGGGACAGGGGCTCGCAGTATTTT